A selection of T cell receptor beta chains follows, all from one sample in a study of blood T cell repertoires in COVID-19. Produced via immunoSEQ multiplex PCR; TCRdb's table is partial and in-frame only. Altogether over 250,000 clones are present, 75% to 90% being singletons, with the ten largest covering roughly a tenth. Sequenced input: peripheral blood. Every receptor here comes from a woman in her sixties or seventies with COVID-19, enrolled during active disease. CDR3s include the opening cysteine and the closing phenylalanine or tryptophan. Fields, in order: CDR3 protein, J gene, V gene.

CDR3aa: CASSEALPGGPQHF
j_gene: TRBJ1-5
v_gene: TRBV2

CDR3aa: CASGEAGGKSYGYTF
j_gene: TRBJ1-2
v_gene: TRBV28

CDR3aa: CASSRSGSSYNEQFF
j_gene: TRBJ2-1
v_gene: TRBV7-9

CDR3aa: CASTTPGQVSYEQYF
j_gene: TRBJ2-7
v_gene: TRBV6-5

CDR3aa: CASSLEVRDEKLFF
j_gene: TRBJ1-4
v_gene: TRBV5-4

CDR3aa: CASSNSPGTRGNQPQHF
j_gene: TRBJ1-5
v_gene: TRBV19

CDR3aa: CASRESPYSNQPQHF
j_gene: TRBJ1-5
v_gene: TRBV9

CDR3aa: CSASGGSNQPQHF
j_gene: TRBJ1-5
v_gene: TRBV20-1

CDR3aa: CASGLAGGGTGELFF
j_gene: TRBJ2-2
v_gene: TRBV2

CDR3aa: CASSQRTSPDYEQYF
j_gene: TRBJ2-7
v_gene: TRBV7-9

CDR3aa: CASSPQGRGVTYEQYF
j_gene: TRBJ2-7
v_gene: TRBV9

CDR3aa: CASSVHRGENTEAFF
j_gene: TRBJ1-1
v_gene: TRBV7-8

CDR3aa: CASSPRGTVDTQYF
j_gene: TRBJ2-3
v_gene: TRBV18

CDR3aa: CASSSKDRVNYGYTF
j_gene: TRBJ1-2
v_gene: TRBV5-4

CDR3aa: CASSASPSRDRETDTQYF
j_gene: TRBJ2-3
v_gene: TRBV6-4

CDR3aa: CSASRPGTGHNSPLHF
j_gene: TRBJ1-6
v_gene: TRBV20-1

CDR3aa: CASSFTGGNTQYF
j_gene: TRBJ2-3
v_gene: TRBV7-9

CDR3aa: CASSQERGDEQYF
j_gene: TRBJ2-7
v_gene: TRBV4-3

CDR3aa: CASRSLAGARDEQFF
j_gene: TRBJ2-1
v_gene: TRBV19

CDR3aa: CASSREGTGSYEQYF
j_gene: TRBJ2-7
v_gene: TRBV16

CDR3aa: CASSPNRVSGANVLTF
j_gene: TRBJ2-6
v_gene: TRBV18

CDR3aa: CASSQPLAGRAVNTIYF
j_gene: TRBJ1-3
v_gene: TRBV4-1

CDR3aa: CASSSRRGTGGSRNQPQHF
j_gene: TRBJ1-5
v_gene: TRBV19

CDR3aa: CASSQATGEYQPQHF
j_gene: TRBJ1-5
v_gene: TRBV4-1

CDR3aa: CASSAMGQGTGNTIYF
j_gene: TRBJ1-3
v_gene: TRBV25-1

CDR3aa: CASSPQGVRTGNTIYF
j_gene: TRBJ1-3
v_gene: TRBV7-9

CDR3aa: CASSTGGGAGNSPLHF
j_gene: TRBJ1-6
v_gene: TRBV3-1/TRBV3-2

CDR3aa: CASAEGAGAPGYTF
j_gene: TRBJ1-2
v_gene: TRBV7-9

CDR3aa: CASSPEPGGYTF
j_gene: TRBJ1-2
v_gene: TRBV9

CDR3aa: CASVASGTGGELFF
j_gene: TRBJ2-2
v_gene: TRBV7-9

CDR3aa: CATSESQLSNQPQHF
j_gene: TRBJ1-5
v_gene: TRBV24-1

CDR3aa: CASSITGGNEKLFF
j_gene: TRBJ1-4
v_gene: TRBV9

CDR3aa: CSVEDLRTVDSYEQYF
j_gene: TRBJ2-7
v_gene: TRBV29-1

CDR3aa: CASSLRRSRVGTGELFF
j_gene: TRBJ2-2
v_gene: TRBV7-9

CDR3aa: CASSYSRIQGVKFF
j_gene: TRBJ2-1
v_gene: TRBV6-2/TRBV6-3

CDR3aa: CASSPQLAGVGELFF
j_gene: TRBJ2-2
v_gene: TRBV7-2

CDR3aa: CASSIGQTTGIETQYF
j_gene: TRBJ2-5
v_gene: TRBV19

CDR3aa: CASSVGLANQETQYF
j_gene: TRBJ2-5
v_gene: TRBV9

CDR3aa: CASSQILASTDTQYF
j_gene: TRBJ2-3
v_gene: TRBV4-3

CDR3aa: CASSPSATGLYEQYF
j_gene: TRBJ2-7
v_gene: TRBV19

CDR3aa: CASSLGGQGYNEQFF
j_gene: TRBJ2-1
v_gene: TRBV5-1

CDR3aa: CASSPTDDDSPLHF
j_gene: TRBJ1-6
v_gene: TRBV18

CDR3aa: CASSPGEGGGQPQHF
j_gene: TRBJ1-5
v_gene: TRBV6-6

CDR3aa: CASSSIPTYGYTF
j_gene: TRBJ1-2
v_gene: TRBV7-9

CDR3aa: CASRVSGSSYNEQFF
j_gene: TRBJ2-1
v_gene: TRBV5-1

CDR3aa: CASRLTGTGGYEQYF
j_gene: TRBJ2-7
v_gene: TRBV7-9

CDR3aa: CASRASGSSYEQYF
j_gene: TRBJ2-7
v_gene: TRBV6-5

CDR3aa: CASSPETGGLVMNTEAFF
j_gene: TRBJ1-1
v_gene: TRBV13

CDR3aa: CASAKGGDYGFF
j_gene: TRBJ2-1
v_gene: TRBV12-3/TRBV12-4

CDR3aa: CAWVKPGQVFTGELFF
j_gene: TRBJ2-2
v_gene: TRBV30

CDR3aa: CASSYGGSGSEDEQFF
j_gene: TRBJ2-1
v_gene: TRBV6-6

CDR3aa: CASSPKNEGFF
j_gene: TRBJ2-1
v_gene: TRBV18

CDR3aa: CASSLVLYEQYF
j_gene: TRBJ2-7
v_gene: TRBV11-2

CDR3aa: CASSLASSGNTIYF
j_gene: TRBJ1-3
v_gene: TRBV5-1